What follows are 2 T cell receptor beta chains derived from one specimen sequenced in a study of blood T cell repertoires in COVID-19. Measured with immunoSEQ multiplex PCR; TCRdb has only the in-frame clones, and not every one. Found here are about 68,000 clones, 90% to 95% of them singletons; the top ten hold around 7.8%. Sequencing was carried out using peripheral blood. The receptors shown here come from a man aged 35 to 55 with COVID-19, enrolled during active disease.

DNA for the CDR3: TGTGCCAGCAGCGCCCCAACTAGCGGCGGGGAGACCCAGTACTTC. Amino acid sequence: CASSAPTSGGETQYF. The rearrangement uses TRBV2 and TRBJ2-5; 8 bases map to TRBD2. The CDR3 contains 15 residues. Per the germline V gene, CDR1 is SNHLY and CDR2 is FYNNEI. With 6 bases clipped from V and 5 bases from J, the junction kept 11 bases outside the gene matches.

The sample holds one count of this clone. This chain uses TRBV28 with TRBJ2-1, with D possibly TRBD1 on 6 matching bases. V was pared by 8 bases and J by 6 bases, with 20 bases between. CDR1 is MDHEN and CDR2 is SYDVKM in the germline V gene. CDR3 length equals 15 residues. This CDR3 reads CASPPSKQGFNEQFF. In DNA, the CDR3 is TGTGCCAGCCCTCCGTCCAAACAGGGTTTCAATGAGCAGTTCTTC. The whole variable domain, remainder taken from reference TRBV28 and TRBJ2-1, is DVKVTQSSRYLVKRTGEKVFLECVQDMDHENMFWYRQDPGLGLRLIYFSYDVKMKEKGDIPEGYSVSREKKERFSLILESASTNQTSMYLCASPPSKQGFNEQFFGPGTRLTVL.